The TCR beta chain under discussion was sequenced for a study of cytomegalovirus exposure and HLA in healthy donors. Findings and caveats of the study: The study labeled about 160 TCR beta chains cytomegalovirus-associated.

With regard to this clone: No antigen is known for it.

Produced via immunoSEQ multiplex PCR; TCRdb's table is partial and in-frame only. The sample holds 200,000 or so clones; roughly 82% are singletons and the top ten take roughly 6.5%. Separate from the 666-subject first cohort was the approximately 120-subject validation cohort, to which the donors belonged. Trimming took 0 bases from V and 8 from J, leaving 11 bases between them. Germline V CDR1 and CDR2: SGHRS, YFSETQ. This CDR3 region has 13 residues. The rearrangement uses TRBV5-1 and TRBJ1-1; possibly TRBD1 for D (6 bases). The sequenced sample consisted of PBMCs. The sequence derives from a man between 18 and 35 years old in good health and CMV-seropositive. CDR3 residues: CASSLAGVREAFF. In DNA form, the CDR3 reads TGCGCCAGCAGCTTGGCAGGGGTGAGGGAAGCTTTCTTT.